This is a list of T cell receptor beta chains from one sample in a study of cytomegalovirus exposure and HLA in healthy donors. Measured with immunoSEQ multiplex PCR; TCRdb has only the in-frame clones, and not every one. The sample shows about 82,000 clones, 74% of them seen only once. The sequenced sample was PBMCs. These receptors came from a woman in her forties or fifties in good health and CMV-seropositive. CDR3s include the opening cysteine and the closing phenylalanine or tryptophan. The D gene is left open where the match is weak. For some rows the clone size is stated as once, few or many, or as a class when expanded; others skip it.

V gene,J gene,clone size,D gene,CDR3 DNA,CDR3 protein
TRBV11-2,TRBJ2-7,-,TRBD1,TGTGCCAGCAGCTACCCCGGGACAGACGAGCAGTACTTC,CASSYPGTDEQYF
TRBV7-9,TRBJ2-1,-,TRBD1,TGTGCCGGACTTCGGACAGGGGGTGGGAATGAGCAGTTCTTC,CAGLRTGGGNEQFF
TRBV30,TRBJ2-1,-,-,TGTGCCTGGAGTGTACTGTCGAACTCCTACAATGAGCAGTTCTTC,CAWSVLSNSYNEQFF
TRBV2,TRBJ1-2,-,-,TGTGCCAGCAGCGGAATACGGGACACTCACTATGGCTACACCTTC,CASSGIRDTHYGYTF
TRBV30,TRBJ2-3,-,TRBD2,TGTGCCTGGAGCCTAGGACTAGCTGTCACAGATACGCAGTATTTT,CAWSLGLAVTDTQYF
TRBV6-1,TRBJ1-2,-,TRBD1,TGTGCCAGCAGTGAGGGGTTAGGACAGGTCTCGTTGGGCGGCTACACCTTC,CASSEGLGQVSLGGYTF
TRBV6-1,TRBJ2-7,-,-,TGTGCCAGCAGTCGCACGACAGGCTCCTACGAGCAGTACTTC,CASSRTTGSYEQYF
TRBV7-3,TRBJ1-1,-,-,TGTGCCAGCAGCTTAATGGGGGCCCAAGAAGCTTTCTTT,CASSLMGAQEAFF
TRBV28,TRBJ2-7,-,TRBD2,TGTGCCAGCAGTTTAAACGGGGGGGGACGGTACGAGCAGTACTTC,CASSLNGGGRYEQYF
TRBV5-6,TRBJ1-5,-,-,TGTGCCAGCAGTTCGACAGCGAATCAGCCCCAGCATTTT,CASSSTANQPQHF
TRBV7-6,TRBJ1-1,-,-,TGTGCCAGCAGCTTAGCGGTCGGCACTGAAGCTTTCTTT,CASSLAVGTEAFF
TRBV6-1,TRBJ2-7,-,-,TGTGCCAGCAGTCCCCGCGCGGGGGAGCAGTACTTC,CASSPRAGEQYF
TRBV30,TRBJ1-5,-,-,TGTGCCTGGAGTACCCGGGGAAAGCCCCAGCATTTT,CAWSTRGKPQHF
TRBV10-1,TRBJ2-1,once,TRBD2,TGCGCCACAAGTAGGACTAGCGGGATTTACAATGAGCAGTTCTTC,CATSRTSGIYNEQFF
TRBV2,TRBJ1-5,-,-,TGTGCCAGCAGTGGGGCAGGCTATAGCAATCAGCCCCAGCATTTT,CASSGAGYSNQPQHF
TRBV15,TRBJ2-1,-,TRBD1,TGTGCCACCAGCAGAGCCGGGACAGGGCTGAATGAGCAGTTCTTC,CATSRAGTGLNEQFF
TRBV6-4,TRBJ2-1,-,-,TGTGCCAGCAGTGACTCGACCAGCGATGTAATCAATGAGCAGTTCTTC,CASSDSTSDVINEQFF
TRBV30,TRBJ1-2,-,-,TGTGCCTGGACAGGGGAGTACTATGGCTACACCTTC,CAWTGEYYGYTF
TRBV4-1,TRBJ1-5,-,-,TGCGCCAGCAGCCCGGCGGGGTTGGGTAGCAATCAGCCCCAGCATTTT,CASSPAGLGSNQPQHF
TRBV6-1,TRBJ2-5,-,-,TGTGCCAGCAGTGAAAGGGGCCAAGAGACCCAGTACTTC,CASSERGQETQYF
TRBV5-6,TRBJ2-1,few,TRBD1,TGTGCCAGCAGCTGGGGGGACAGGGGTTTCAATGAGCAGTTCTTC,CASSWGDRGFNEQFF
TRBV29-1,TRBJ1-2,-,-,TGCAGCGTGTTAGACAGGATTGGCTACACCTTC,CSVLDRIGYTF
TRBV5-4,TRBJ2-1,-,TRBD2,TGTGCCAGCAGCGGACTAGCGGGAGCCTACAATGAGCAGTTCTTC,CASSGLAGAYNEQFF
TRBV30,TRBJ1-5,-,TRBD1,TGTGCCTGGAGCAAGGGGGCTGTAAATCAGCCCCAGCATTTT,CAWSKGAVNQPQHF
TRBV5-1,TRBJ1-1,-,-,TGCGCCAGCAGAGGACAGCCGAACACTGAAGCTTTCTTT,CASRGQPNTEAFF
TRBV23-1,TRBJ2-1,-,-,TGCGCCATCAGGACCACTACCAATGAGCAGTTCTTC,CAIRTTTNEQFF
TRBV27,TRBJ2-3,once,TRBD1,TGTGCCAGCAGTACGGGGACAGGGCGAGTCATAGATACGCAGTATTTT,CASSTGTGRVIDTQYF
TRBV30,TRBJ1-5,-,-,TGTGCCTGGGGTCAGGGACTCAATCAGCCCCAGCATTTT,CAWGQGLNQPQHF
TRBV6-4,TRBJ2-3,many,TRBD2,TGTGCCAGCAGTAGCGGGAGAGACACAGATACGCAGTATTTT,CASSSGRDTDTQYF
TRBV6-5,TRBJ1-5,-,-,TGTGCCAGCAGTTACAGTGGAGAGAGCAATCAGCCCCAGCATTTT,CASSYSGESNQPQHF
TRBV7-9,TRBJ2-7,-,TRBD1,TGTGCCAGCAGCCTAAGACAGGGGGTGGTCGAGCAGTACTTC,CASSLRQGVVEQYF
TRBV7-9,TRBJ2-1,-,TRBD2,TGTGCCAGCAGCCCCCACCCCCGGACTAGCGGGAGATTAGATGAGCAGTTCTTC,CASSPHPRTSGRLDEQFF
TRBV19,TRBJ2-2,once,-,TGTGCCAGTAGTTGGCCAGGGCCAAACACCGGGGAGCTGTTTTTT,CASSWPGPNTGELFF
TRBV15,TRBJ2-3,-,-,TGTGCCACCAGCAGGCGGCTAGCAGATACGCAGTATTTT,CATSRRLADTQYF
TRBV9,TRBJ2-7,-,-,TGTGCCAGCAGCCCACTTAGACAGCCCTACGAGCAGTACTTC,CASSPLRQPYEQYF
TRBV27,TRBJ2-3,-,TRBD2,TGTGCCAGCAGTTCCGGGACTAGCGGGATGGATACGCAGTATTTT,CASSSGTSGMDTQYF
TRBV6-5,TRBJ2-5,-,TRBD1,TGTGCCAGCAGTCGGACAGGGTATGAAGAGACCCAGTACTTC,CASSRTGYEETQYF
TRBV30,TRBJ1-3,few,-,TGTGCCTGGCACCGGACAAGCTCTGGAAACACCATATATTTT,CAWHRTSSGNTIYF
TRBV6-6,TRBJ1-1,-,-,TGTGCCAGCACCGGGGATTTTAACACTGAAGCTTTCTTT,CASTGDFNTEAFF
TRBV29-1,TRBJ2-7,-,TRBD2,TGCAGCGTCCTAGGACTAGCGGGAGTTCGGTACGAGCAGTACTTC,CSVLGLAGVRYEQYF
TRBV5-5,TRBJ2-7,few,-,TGTGCCAGCCTGCGGGATATCGGGGCGTACGAGCAGTACTTC,CASLRDIGAYEQYF
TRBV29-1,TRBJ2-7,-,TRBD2,TGCAGCGTTGAAGAGACTAGCCGGGATGAGCTCTGGGAGCAGTACTTC,CSVEETSRDELWEQYF
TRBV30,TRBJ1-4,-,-,TGTGCCTGCCTACAGGGTCAATTAACTGAAAAACTGTTTTTT,CACLQGQLTEKLFF